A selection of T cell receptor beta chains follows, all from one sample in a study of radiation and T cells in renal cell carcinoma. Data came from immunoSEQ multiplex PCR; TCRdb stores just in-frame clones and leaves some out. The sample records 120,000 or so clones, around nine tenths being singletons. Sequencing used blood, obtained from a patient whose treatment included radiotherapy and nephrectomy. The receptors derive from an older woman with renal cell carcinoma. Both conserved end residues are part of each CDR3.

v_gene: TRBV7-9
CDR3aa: CASSRGAEGNIQYF

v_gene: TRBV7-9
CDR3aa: CASSLTTPSDGYTF

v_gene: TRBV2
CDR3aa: CASIFDWTGSLDYGYTF

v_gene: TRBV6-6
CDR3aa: CASLGLDSPYEQYF

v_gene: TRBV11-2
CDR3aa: CASSLSSEPIYGYTF

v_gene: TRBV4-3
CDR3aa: CASSQGWAHSGNTIYF

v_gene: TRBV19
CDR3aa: CASSISPGRPSEQYF

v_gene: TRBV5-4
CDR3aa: CASSLVVGSEYNSPLHF

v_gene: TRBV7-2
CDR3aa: CASSFEGGTLAYNEQFF

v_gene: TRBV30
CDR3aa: CAWSLGTGNNQPQHF

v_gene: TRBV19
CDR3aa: CASSIAGGPVETQYF

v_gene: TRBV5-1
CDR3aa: CASSPGTSAGREQYF

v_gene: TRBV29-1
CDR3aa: CSVTIPVFNTEAFF

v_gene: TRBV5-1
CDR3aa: CASSLRWTGGVGTEAFF

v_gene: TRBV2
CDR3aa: CASSPGTDYSNTF

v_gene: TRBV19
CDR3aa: CASSAGQGAHHRAGELFF

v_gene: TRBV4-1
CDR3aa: CASSQGGLAGALSYNEQFF

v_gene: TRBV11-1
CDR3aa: CASSPSQVPNTEAFF

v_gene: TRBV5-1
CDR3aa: CASSLAGTDTQYF

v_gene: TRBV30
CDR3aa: CAWSVSGTGLLGGSTRQYF

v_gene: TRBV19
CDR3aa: CASSIRPGDTEAFF

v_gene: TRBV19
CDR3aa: CASSREGRSPTGSYEQYF

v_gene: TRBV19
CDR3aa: CASSIAVGHEETQYF

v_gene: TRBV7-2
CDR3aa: CASSPRSGGSYNEQFF

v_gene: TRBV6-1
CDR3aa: CASSELPLGQGDLSEQYF

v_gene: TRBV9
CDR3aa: CASSVTGQQGNEQFF

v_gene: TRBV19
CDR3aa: CASSMGADPTRPYGYTF

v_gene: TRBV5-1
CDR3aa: CASSLQGATYEQYF

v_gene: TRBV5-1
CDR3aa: CASSPGGSNTEAFF

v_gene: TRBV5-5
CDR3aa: CASSLVSGANVLTF

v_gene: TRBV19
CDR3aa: CASSIEFATGELFF

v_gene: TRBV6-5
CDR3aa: CASSVTFGRTGELFF

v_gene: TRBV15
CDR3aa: CATSTTNSPLHF

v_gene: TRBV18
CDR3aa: CASSLSRWRTGTPSTDTQYF

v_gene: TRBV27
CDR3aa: CASIPTGTGNSYEQYF

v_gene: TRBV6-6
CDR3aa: CASSRGQGKDNEQFF

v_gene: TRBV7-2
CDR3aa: CASSSNRGSPLHF

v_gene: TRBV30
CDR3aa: CAWRDFFGPDTQYF

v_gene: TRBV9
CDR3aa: CASSVVPGLGNIQYF

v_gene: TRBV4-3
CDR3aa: CASSQGGSRNEKLFF

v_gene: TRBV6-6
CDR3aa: CASSRRGWDSPLHF

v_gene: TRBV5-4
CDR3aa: CASSLPQETQYF

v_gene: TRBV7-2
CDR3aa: CASSPLRRGRDNEQFF

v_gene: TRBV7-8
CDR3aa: CASGGTNEKLFF

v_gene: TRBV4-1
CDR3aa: CASSPTPTGSNTGELFF

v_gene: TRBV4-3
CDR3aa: CASSQDGPGETQYF

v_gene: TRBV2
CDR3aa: CASSDNWEQYF

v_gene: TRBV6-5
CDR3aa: CASSHRGSYNEQFF

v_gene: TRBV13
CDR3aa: CASSGAKGKGTEAFF

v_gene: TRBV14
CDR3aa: CASSQLGRGLGELFF

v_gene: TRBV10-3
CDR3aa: CAISESDRGSNQPQHF

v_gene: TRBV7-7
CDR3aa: CASSLGSEETQYF

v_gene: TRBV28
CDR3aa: CASKSGGANYGYTF

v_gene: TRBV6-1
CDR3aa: CASTLGGRNNQPQHF

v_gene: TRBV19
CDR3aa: CASISQGGGEQFF

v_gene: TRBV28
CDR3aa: CASSLEDNEQFF